Listed here is a single TCR beta chain. The antigen it recognizes is unknown. Base qualities are not provided; no much larger clone lies one nucleotide away. Samples from volunteer blood donors who had recovered from COVID-19 were contributed by a second Seattle source. Each collaborating institution followed its own protocols to collect whole blood in K2EDTA tubes. For TCRbeta analysis, collaborator samples were shipped as frozen whole blood, as isolated PBMCs, or as DNA extracted from either sample type. Including the terminal cysteine and phenylalanine, the CDR3 comprises 15 residues. Left in the record is the CDR3 DNA by itself, 45 bases read in frame from the first base. Reading the germline V gene gives CDR1 MNHEY and CDR2 SVGEGT. V is trimmed back by 2 bases and J by 2 bases, and the junction contains 3 bases that no gene match accounts for. This record comes from a study of blood T cell repertoires in COVID-19 (dated by TCRdb to 2020 to 2021). With respect to the entire study: Collaborator samples came from the United States, Italy and Spain and covered acute and convalescent phases of COVID-19. The prospective study material was composed of cDNA or gDNA derived from T cells, B-cell-depleted T cells, or PBMCs. The dataset comprised deeply sampled blood TCRbeta repertoires from subjects exposed to, actively infected with, or recovered from COVID-19. A freely available public database, intended as a resource for researchers studying the immune response to SARS-CoV-2, is where the repertoires were released. Samples came from the ongoing ImmuneRACE study (first 160 participants) plus 1,254 subjects from 6 global collaborators. A de-identified subject ID, COVID-19 status, age in years and sex were almost always included in the sample metadata. Where available, HLA class I and class II types were obtained from metadata supplied by the sample provider rather than from assay-based typing. What the work shows at the level of the full study, not this receptor alone: How much clinical and demographic metadata was included differed by source and by participant, and the metadata was provided uncurated.

The immunoSEQ Assay, a bias-controlled multiplex PCR, was used to amplify TCRbeta CDR3 regions from genomic DNA. Concerning the study's data processing: Nucleated cell counts per sample were estimated from amplification of reference gene primers within the assay. Sequence reads were collapsed and filtered to measure the absolute abundance of every unique TCRbeta CDR3 rearrangement. For each sample, productive Simpson clonality was calculated by taking the square root of Simpson's diversity index across productive rearrangements. This is the immuneACCESS table as TCRdb keeps it, with only in-frame sequences that have V and J called. A part of the clones is gone; compared with another copy, unresolved V genes explain less than half, and the rest is unexplained. The V and J calls and the clone size are those of that table, but D and trimming were determined from the DNA. In all, the sample holds 250,000 to 300,000 clones, and about 88% of those were seen once. 0.99% of the sample goes to the ten largest clones.

The sample comprised peripheral blood. The rearrangement combines TRBV6-2 or TRBV6-3 with TRBJ2-5, with 9 bases in between that match TRBD1. The sequence was obtained from a woman between 35 and 50 years old who had recovered from COVID-19. CDR3 reads: CASSYPGTGQETQYF. The nucleotide sequence is TGTGCCAGCAGTTACCCGGGGACAGGGCAAGAGACCCAGTACTTC.